These T cell receptor beta chains were read from a single sample in a study of cytomegalovirus exposure and HLA in healthy donors. Repertoires were generated with immunoSEQ multiplex PCR, while TCRdb's copy carries only in-frame clones and drops some. The sample comprises some 170,000 clones, about 9% of which are singletons, and about 1.2% rests with the top ten. Sequencing input: PBMCs. The receptors stem from a woman under 40 in good health and CMV-seropositive. CDR3s include the opening cysteine and the closing phenylalanine or tryptophan. The D gene is left open where the match is weak. Not every row has a clone size; where given, it reads once, few, many or a size class.

D	V	size	J	CDR3	DNA
-	TRBV7-8	-	TRBJ2-2	CASRRGTAGELFF	TGTGCCAGCAGGAGGGGGACGGCCGGGGAGCTGTTTTTT
TRBD2	TRBV10-1	-	TRBJ2-3	CASSDLAGVAGDTQYF	TGCGCCAGCAGTGATCTAGCGGGAGTAGCGGGAGATACGCAGTATTTT
-	TRBV7-8	-	TRBJ1-2	CASSFRGYGYTF	TGTGCCAGCAGCTTTCGGGGGTATGGCTACACCTTC
-	TRBV5-6	few	TRBJ2-7	CASSFGGGEQYF	TGTGCCAGCAGCTTCGGGGGAGGCGAGCAGTACTTC
TRBD2	TRBV11-2	-	TRBJ2-2	CASSPLAGGPTGELFF	TGTGCCAGCAGCCCACTAGCGGGAGGGCCAACCGGGGAGCTGTTTTTT
-	TRBV21-1	few	TRBJ1-1	CASSQWDIRDRGSGNTEAFF	TGTGCCAGCAGCCAATGGGATATCCGGGACAGGGGGTCGGGAAACACTGAAGCTTTCTTT
TRBD2	TRBV19	-	TRBJ2-7	CASRQTSGTYEQYF	TGTGCCAGTAGGCAGACTAGCGGGACCTACGAGCAGTACTTC
TRBD2	TRBV18	-	TRBJ2-2	CASSHLPPGLAVNTGELFF	TGTGCCAGCTCCCACCTACCGCCGGGACTAGCGGTTAACACCGGGGAGCTGTTTTTT
TRBD2	TRBV29-1	few	TRBJ2-1	CSVGFGLAVNEQFF	TGCAGCGTTGGATTTGGGCTAGCGGTCAATGAGCAGTTCTTC
-	TRBV7-6	few	TRBJ2-3	CASNYGGRGVDTQYF	TGTGCCAGCAACTACGGGGGTCGGGGAGTAGATACGCAGTATTTT
-	TRBV9	-	TRBJ1-4	CASSPRATNEKLFF	TGTGCCAGCAGCCCGCGGGCGACTAATGAAAAACTGTTTTTT
TRBD1	TRBV6-1	-	TRBJ1-3	CASRQDRESGNTIYF	TGTGCCAGCCGTCAAGACAGGGAATCTGGAAACACCATATATTTT
-	TRBV7-3	few	TRBJ1-1	CASSSQGNTEAFF	TGTGCCAGCAGCTCACAGGGGAACACTGAAGCTTTCTTT
TRBD1	TRBV30	few	TRBJ2-7	CAWSPPGTVPYEQYF	TGTGCCTGGAGTCCCCCCGGGACAGTCCCCTACGAGCAGTACTTC
TRBD1	TRBV7-6	few	TRBJ2-2	CASSLGQGANTGELFF	TGTGCCAGCAGCTTAGGGCAGGGGGCGAACACCGGGGAGCTGTTTTTT
TRBD1	TRBV19	many	TRBJ1-2	CATTRAGQSFNYGYTF	TGTGCCACTACCCGGGCGGGACAGTCCTTTAACTATGGCTACACCTTC
-	TRBV25-1	few	TRBJ1-4	CASRAGRGGSATNEKLFF	TGTGCCAGCAGAGCCGGGCGGGGAGGGTCGGCAACTAATGAAAAACTGTTTTTT
TRBD2	TRBV11-2	few	TRBJ2-3	CASSLSQGLAGRDTQYF	TGTGCCAGCAGCTTAAGTCAAGGGCTAGCGGGAAGAGATACGCAGTATTTT
-	TRBV18	few	TRBJ2-5	CASSPDSEETQYF	TGTGCCAGCTCACCAGACAGTGAAGAGACCCAGTACTTC
-	TRBV5-4	-	TRBJ2-3	CASSLGRAGTDTQYF	TGTGCCAGCAGCTTGGGACGCGCGGGAACAGATACGCAGTATTTT
TRBD2	TRBV5-6	few	TRBJ2-7	CASSAVAGATEQYF	TGTGCCAGCAGCGCCGTGGCGGGAGCGACCGAGCAGTACTTC
TRBD1	TRBV13	-	TRBJ2-5	CASRSGQGPGETQYF	TGTGCCAGCAGGTCGGGACAGGGCCCTGGGGAGACCCAGTACTTC
-	TRBV5-1	few	TRBJ1-2	CASSSTGSGNYGYTF	TGCGCCAGCAGCTCCACAGGGAGTGGCAACTATGGCTACACCTTC
TRBD2	TRBV5-1	-	TRBJ2-2	CASSTLAGRETGELFF	TGCGCCAGCAGCACGCTAGCGGGACGGGAAACCGGGGAGCTGTTTTTT
TRBD1	TRBV7-9	few	TRBJ1-4	CASSLGTGNNEKLFF	TGTGCCAGCAGCTTAGGGACAGGGAATAATGAAAAACTGTTTTTT
-	TRBV6-5	-	TRBJ1-1	CASSYGRVNTEAFF	TGTGCCAGCAGTTACGGTCGGGTGAACACTGAAGCTTTCTTT
-	TRBV5-1	-	TRBJ1-1	CASSWDTGNTEAFF	TGCGCCAGCAGCTGGGACACAGGGAACACTGAAGCTTTCTTT
-	TRBV2	-	TRBJ1-5	CASSSRDRSQPQHF	TGTGCCAGCAGTTCCCGAGACAGAAGTCAGCCCCAGCATTTT
-	TRBV19	-	TRBJ2-3	CASSIAGGTDTQYF	TGTGCCAGTAGTATAGCGGGTGGCACAGATACGCAGTATTTT
TRBD1	TRBV25-1	-	TRBJ2-7	CASSADRAPYEQYF	TGTGCCAGCAGTGCCGACAGGGCTCCCTACGAGCAGTACTTC
-	TRBV6-5	few	TRBJ1-2	CASSYSTRRRYGYTF	TGTGCCAGCAGTTACTCGACCCGGAGGCGCTATGGCTACACCTTC
-	TRBV6-6	-	TRBJ1-2	CASSYSRGNYGYTF	TGTGCCAGCAGTTACTCTCGGGGTAACTATGGCTACACCTTC
TRBD2	TRBV7-9	few	TRBJ2-1	CASSLTGASGVNEQFF	TGTGCCAGCAGCTTAACAGGGGCTAGCGGGGTCAATGAGCAGTTCTTC
TRBD1	TRBV5-8	-	TRBJ2-3	CASSYGTGEADTQYF	TGTGCCAGCAGCTACGGGACAGGGGAGGCAGATACGCAGTATTTT
TRBD1	TRBV11-2	-	TRBJ2-5	CASRPQGEETQYF	TGTGCCAGCAGACCACAGGGGGAAGAGACCCAGTACTTC
TRBD1	TRBV15	-	TRBJ2-7	CATSRQTGGTVEQYF	TGTGCCACCAGCAGACAGACAGGGGGGACCGTCGAGCAGTACTTC
-	TRBV14	few	TRBJ2-7	CASSQAYEQYF	TGTGCCAGCAGCCAAGCTTACGAGCAGTACTTC
-	TRBV9	-	TRBJ2-5	CASSVQGPGGTQYF	TGTGCCAGCAGCGTACAGGGCCCCGGTGGGACCCAGTACTTC
TRBD2	TRBV7-6	-	TRBJ2-7	CASSSSLRGDEQYF	TGTGCCAGCAGCTCCTCCTTGCGGGGGGACGAGCAGTACTTC
TRBD1	TRBV6-5	few	TRBJ1-2	CASSNRQGGYTF	TGTGCCAGCAGTAATCGACAGGGTGGCTACACCTTC
-	TRBV9	few	TRBJ1-1	CASSATVNTEAFF	TGTGCCAGCAGCGCGACAGTTAACACTGAAGCTTTCTTT
TRBD1	TRBV27	few	TRBJ1-2	CASSFTGYRDRDYGYTF	TGTGCCAGCAGTTTTACGGGGTACCGGGACAGGGACTATGGCTACACCTTC